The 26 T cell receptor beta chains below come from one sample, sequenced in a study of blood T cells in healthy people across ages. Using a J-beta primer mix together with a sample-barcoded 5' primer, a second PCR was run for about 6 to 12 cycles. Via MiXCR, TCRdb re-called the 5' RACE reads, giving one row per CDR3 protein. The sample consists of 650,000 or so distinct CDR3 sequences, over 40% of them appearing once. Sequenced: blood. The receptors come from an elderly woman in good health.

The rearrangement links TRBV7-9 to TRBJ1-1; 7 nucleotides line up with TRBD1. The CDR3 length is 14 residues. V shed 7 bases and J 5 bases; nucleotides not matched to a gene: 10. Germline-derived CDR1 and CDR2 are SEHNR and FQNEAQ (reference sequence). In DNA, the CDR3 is TGTGCCAGCACCATGGGACAGATGGAGACTGAAGCTTTCTTT. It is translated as CASTMGQMETEAFF.

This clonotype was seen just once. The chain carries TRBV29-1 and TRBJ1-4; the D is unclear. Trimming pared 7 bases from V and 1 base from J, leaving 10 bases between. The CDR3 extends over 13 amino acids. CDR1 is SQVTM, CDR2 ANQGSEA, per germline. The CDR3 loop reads CSAAARTNEKLFF. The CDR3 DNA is TGCAGCGCCGCGGCCAGAACTAATGAAAAACTGTTTTTT.

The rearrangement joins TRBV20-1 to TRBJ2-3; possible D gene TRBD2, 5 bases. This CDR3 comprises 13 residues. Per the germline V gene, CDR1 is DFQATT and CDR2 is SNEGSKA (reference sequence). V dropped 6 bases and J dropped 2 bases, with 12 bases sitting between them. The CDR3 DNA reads TGCAGTGCAGCCCCGGGGTACACAGATACGCAGTATTTT. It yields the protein CSAAPGYTDTQYF.

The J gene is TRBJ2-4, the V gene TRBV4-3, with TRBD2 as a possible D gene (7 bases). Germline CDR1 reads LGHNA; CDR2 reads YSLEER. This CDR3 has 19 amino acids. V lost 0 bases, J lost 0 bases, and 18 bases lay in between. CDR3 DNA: TGCGCCAGCAGCCAAGATCGAGGGGGGGGAAAATTAGCCAAAAACATTCAGTACTTC. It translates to CASSQDRGGGKLAKNIQYF.

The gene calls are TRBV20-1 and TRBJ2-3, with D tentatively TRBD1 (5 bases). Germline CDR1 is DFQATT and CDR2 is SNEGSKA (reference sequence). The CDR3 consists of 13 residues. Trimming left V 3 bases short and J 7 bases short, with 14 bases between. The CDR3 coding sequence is TGCAGTGCTAGGGGCAGGGTTCCCTATACGCAGTATTTT. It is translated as CSARGRVPYTQYF.

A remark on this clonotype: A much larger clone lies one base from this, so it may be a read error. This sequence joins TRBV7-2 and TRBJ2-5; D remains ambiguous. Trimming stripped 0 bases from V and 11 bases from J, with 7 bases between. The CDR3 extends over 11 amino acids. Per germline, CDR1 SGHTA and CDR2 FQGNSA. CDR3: CASSLANRQYF. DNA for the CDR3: TGTGCCAGCAGCTTAGCGAATCGACAGTACTTC.

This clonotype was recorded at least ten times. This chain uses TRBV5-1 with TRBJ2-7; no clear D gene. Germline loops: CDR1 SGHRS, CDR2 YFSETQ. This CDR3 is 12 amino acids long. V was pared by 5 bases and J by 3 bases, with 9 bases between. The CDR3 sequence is CASRREGYEQYF. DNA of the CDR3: TGCGCCAGCAGACGTGAAGGCTACGAGCAGTACTTC.

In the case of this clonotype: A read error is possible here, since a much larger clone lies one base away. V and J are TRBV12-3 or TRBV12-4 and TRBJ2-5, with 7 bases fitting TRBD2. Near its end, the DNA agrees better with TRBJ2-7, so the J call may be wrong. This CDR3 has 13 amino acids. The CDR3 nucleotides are TGTGCCGGCAGTTTAGGCGGGAGCGACGAGCAGTACTTC. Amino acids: CAGSLGGSDEQYF.

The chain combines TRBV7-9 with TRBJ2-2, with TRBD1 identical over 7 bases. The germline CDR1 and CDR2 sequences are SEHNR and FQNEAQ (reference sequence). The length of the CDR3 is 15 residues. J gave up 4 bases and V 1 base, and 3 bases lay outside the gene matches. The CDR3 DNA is TGTGCCAGCAGCTTAGGCAGGGGGTCCACCGGGGAGCTGTTTTTT. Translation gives CASSLGRGSTGELFF.

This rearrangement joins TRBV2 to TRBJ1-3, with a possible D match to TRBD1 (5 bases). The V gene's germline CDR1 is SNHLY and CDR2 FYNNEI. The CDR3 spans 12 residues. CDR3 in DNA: TGTGCTTCCCGGGGGGACGGAAACACCATATATTTT. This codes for CASRGDGNTIYF.

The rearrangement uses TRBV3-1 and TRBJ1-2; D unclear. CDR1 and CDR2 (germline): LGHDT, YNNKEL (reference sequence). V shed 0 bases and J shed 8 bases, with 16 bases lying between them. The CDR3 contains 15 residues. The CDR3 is CASSQDRFFLSGYTF. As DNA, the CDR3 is TGTGCCAGCAGCCAAGATAGGTTCTTTCTTTCAGGCTACACCTTC.

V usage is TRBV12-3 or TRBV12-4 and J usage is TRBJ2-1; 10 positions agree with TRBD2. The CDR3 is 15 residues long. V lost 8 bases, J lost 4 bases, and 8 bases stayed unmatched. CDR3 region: CASYSSGGLYNEQFF. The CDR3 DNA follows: TGTGCCAGCTACTCTAGCGGGGGCCTATACAATGAGCAGTTCTTC.

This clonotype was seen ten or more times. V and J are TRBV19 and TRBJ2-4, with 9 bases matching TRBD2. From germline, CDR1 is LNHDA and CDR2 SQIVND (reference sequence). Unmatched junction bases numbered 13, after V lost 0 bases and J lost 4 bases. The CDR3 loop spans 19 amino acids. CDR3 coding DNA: TGTGCCAGTAGTATAGATTTTCCAGACCGACTAGCGGCAAAAAACATTCAGTACTTC. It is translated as CASSIDFPDRLAAKNIQYF.

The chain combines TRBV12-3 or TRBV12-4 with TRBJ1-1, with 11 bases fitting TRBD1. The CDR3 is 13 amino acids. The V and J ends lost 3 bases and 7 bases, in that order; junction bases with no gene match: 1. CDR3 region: CASSLGQGVEAFF. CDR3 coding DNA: TGTGCCAGCAGTTTGGGACAGGGGGTTGAAGCTTTCTTT.

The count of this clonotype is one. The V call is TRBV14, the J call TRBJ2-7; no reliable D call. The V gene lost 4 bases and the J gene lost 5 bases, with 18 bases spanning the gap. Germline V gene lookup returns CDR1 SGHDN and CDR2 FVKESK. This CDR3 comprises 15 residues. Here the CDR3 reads CASSLRAWALHEQYF. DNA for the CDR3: TGTGCCAGCAGCCTCCGGGCGTGGGCCTTACACGAGCAGTACTTC.

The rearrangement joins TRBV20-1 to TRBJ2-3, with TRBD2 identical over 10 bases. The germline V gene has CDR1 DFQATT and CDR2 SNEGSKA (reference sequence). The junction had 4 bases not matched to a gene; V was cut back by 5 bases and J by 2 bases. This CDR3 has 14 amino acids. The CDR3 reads CSAYSGRTTDTQYF. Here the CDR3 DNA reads TGCAGTGCTTATAGCGGGAGGACCACAGATACGCAGTATTTT.

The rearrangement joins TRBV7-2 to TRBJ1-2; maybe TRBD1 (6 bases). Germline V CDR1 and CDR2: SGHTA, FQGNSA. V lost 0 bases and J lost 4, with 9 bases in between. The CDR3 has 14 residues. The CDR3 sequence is CASSLAGTLYGYTF. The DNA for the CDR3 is TGTGCCAGCAGCTTAGCCGGGACACTCTATGGCTACACCTTC.

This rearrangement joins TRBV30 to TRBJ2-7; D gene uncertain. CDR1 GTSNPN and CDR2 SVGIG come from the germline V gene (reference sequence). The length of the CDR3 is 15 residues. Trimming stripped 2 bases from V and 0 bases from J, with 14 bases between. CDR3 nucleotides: TGTGCCTGGAGTCCTGATGGAAGATACTCCTACGAGCAGTACTTC. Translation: CAWSPDGRYSYEQYF.

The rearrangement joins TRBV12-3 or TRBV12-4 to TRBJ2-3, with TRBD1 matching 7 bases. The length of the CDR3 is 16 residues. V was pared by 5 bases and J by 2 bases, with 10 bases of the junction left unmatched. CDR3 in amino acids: CASSDPGTDPTDTQYF. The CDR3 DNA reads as TGTGCCAGCAGTGACCCCGGGACAGATCCCACAGATACGCAGTATTTT.

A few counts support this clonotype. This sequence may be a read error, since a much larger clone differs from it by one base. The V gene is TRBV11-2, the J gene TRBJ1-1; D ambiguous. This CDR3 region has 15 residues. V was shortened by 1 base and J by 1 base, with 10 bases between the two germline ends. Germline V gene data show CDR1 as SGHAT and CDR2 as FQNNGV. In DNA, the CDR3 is TGTGCCAGCAGCTTAGGCGTAGGTCGGAACACTGAAGCTTTCTTT. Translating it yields CASSLGVGRNTEAFF.

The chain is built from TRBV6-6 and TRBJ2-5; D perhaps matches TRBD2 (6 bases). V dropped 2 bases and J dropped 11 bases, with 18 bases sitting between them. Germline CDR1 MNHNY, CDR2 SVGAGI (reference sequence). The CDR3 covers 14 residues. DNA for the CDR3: TGTGCCAGCAGTTACGAGGGACTCCCGGAAGGGCAGTACTTC. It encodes CASSYEGLPEGQYF.

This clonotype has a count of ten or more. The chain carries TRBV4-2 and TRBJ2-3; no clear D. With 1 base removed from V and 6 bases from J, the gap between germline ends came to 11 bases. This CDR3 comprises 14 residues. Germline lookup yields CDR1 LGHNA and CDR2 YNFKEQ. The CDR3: CASSQGVAGDTQYF. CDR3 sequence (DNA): TGTGCCAGCAGCCAAGGGGTCGCTGGGGATACGCAGTATTTT.

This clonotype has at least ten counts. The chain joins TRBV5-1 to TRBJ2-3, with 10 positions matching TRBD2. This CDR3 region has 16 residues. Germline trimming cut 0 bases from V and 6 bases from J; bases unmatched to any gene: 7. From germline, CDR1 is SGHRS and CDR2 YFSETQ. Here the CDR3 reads CASSLDASGGGDTQYF. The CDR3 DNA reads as TGCGCCAGCAGCTTGGACGCTAGCGGGGGAGGGGATACGCAGTATTTT.

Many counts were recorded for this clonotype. The CDR3: CASSEALGISPLHF. The CDR3 bases are TGTGCCAGCAGTGAAGCTTTGGGGATTTCACCCCTCCACTTT. The rearrangement joins TRBV6-1 to TRBJ1-6; no reliable D call. There are 14 residues in the CDR3. Germline V lookup: CDR1 MNHNS, CDR2 SASEGT. The V and J ends lost 0 bases and 9 bases respectively, with 9 bases between them.

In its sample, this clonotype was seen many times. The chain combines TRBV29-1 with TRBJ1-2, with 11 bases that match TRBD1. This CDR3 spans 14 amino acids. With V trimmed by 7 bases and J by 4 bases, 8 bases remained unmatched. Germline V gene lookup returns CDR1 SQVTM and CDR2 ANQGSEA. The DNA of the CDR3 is TGCAGCGCTAATTCCGGACAGGGGGCCTATGGCTACACCTTC. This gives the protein CSANSGQGAYGYTF.

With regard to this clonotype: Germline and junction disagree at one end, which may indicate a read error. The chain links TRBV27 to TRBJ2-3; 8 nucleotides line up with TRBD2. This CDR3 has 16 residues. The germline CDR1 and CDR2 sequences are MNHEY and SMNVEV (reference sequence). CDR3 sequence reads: CASSLRAGGLGDTRYF. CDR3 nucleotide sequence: TGTGCCAGCAGTTTACGGGCGGGGGGCTTGGGAGATACGCGGTATTTT.